This T cell receptor (beta chain) was observed in a study of response to subunit inactivated influenza vaccine. Points from the study as a whole: After each seasonal influenza vaccination, few new T cells are recruited, the authors suggested.

TCRdb redid the calling of the RT-PCR reads with MiXCR, one entry per CDR3 protein. Of about 540,000 distinct CDR3 sequences listed, around 21% were seen once; the top ten hold 2.5% to 3%. This clonotype was picked up a small number of times. The antigen is undetermined. Trimming cost V 1 base and J 2 bases, with 11 bases left between them. Germline CDR1 LNHDA, CDR2 SQIVND (reference sequence). CDR3 size: 16 residues. The same sample was also studied in work on T cells expressing NK-cell markers. That work states: TCR beta cDNA was generated via 5'RACE template switching incorporating UMIs. About six donors showed dominant NKG2C+ clonotypes comprising roughly 1.0-7.5% of their CD8+ T cells. Similarly, these clonotypes led the CD3+CD56-NKG2C+ fraction as well in a handful of donors. It was still unclear whether expanded NKG2C+ T cell clones were HCMV specific.

The receptor was derived from a man aged 50 to 59 who received an inactivated influenza vaccine. The sequencing used CD4+ T cells sorted from PBMCs, collected 11 to 12 days after vaccination. The V and J genes are TRBV19 and TRBJ2-2; tentative D call: TRBD1 (6 bases). CDR3 coding DNA: TGTGCCAGTAGTATAGGGGGGACATTAAACACCGGGGAGCTGTTTTTT. It specifies CASSIGGTLNTGELFF.